This T cell receptor (beta chain) was identified during a study of shared clonotypes between healthy human individuals. Whole-study results and caveats: The rarefaction results pointed to incomplete sorted-subset sequencing despite large depth.

Trimming took 3 bases from V and 6 from J, leaving 16 bases between them. This CDR3 has 15 amino acids. Per germline, CDR1 WSHSY and CDR2 SAAADI. It was CD45RO-negative cells, positively selected for CCR7, that made up naive CD8 cells, with terminally differentiated effector memory CD45RA+ cells excluded. The table lists this clone with a count of one. Its specificity is unknown. The data were produced by immunoSEQ multiplex PCR, yet TCRdb's version contains in-frame clones alone and is incomplete. The sample shows hundreds of thousands of clones, roughly 96% of them seen only once. The rearrangement links TRBV10-2 to TRBJ2-3; perhaps TRBD2 as D (6 bases). This clonotype originated in a woman aged 30 to 39 in good health. Sequenced sample: naive CD8+ T cells sorted from blood. For the CDR3, the DNA is TGCGCCAGCAGTGATGAGCGGCGGGGATGGGATACGCAGTATTTT. Translating it yields CASSDERRGWDTQYF.